One sample yielded the 11 T cell receptor beta chains listed below, sequenced in a study of Ad26.COV2.S vaccination and SARS-CoV-2 variants. Measured with immunoSEQ multiplex PCR; TCRdb has only the in-frame clones, and not every one. Altogether nearly 400,000 clones are present, 75% to 90% being singletons, with the ten largest covering around 2%. Stated treatment: over 15 received Ad26.COV2.S at low or high dose, single or two shots; roughly five received placebo; per-sample allocation not given. The samples date from day 63 after the first vaccine or placebo injection. Sequenced here: peripheral blood, sampled in a trial of Ad26.COV2.S vaccine versus placebo. The receptor set was obtained from a person aged 18 to 65 who received the Ad26.COV2.S COVID-19 vaccine or a placebo.

The chain is built from TRBV3-1 (or the pseudogene TRBV3-2) and TRBJ2-1, with D possibly TRBD2 on 5 matching bases. Looked up from germline, CDR1 is LGHDT and CDR2 is YNNKEL (reference sequence). CDR3 length: 14 residues. Trimming left V 5 bases short and J 7 bases short, with 15 bases between. CDR3 in amino acids: CASSSSASGNEQFF. Written as DNA, the CDR3 is TGTGCCAGCAGCTCAAGCGCCAGCGGTAATGAGCAGTTCTTC.

V gene TRBV6-2 or TRBV6-3 combines with J gene TRBJ2-3; D is possibly TRBD2 (5 bases). Germline lookup yields CDR1 MNHEY and CDR2 SVGEGT. The CDR3 has 14 amino acids. Trimming removed 5 bases at V and 4 bases at J, with 13 bases between. The CDR3 here is CASSLPGLPDTQYF. CDR3 in DNA: TGTGCCAGCAGTCTTCCCGGACTGCCAGATACGCAGTATTTT.

This rearrangement joins TRBV9 to TRBJ1-3; 7 bases fit TRBD1. This CDR3 contains 15 residues. Per germline, CDR1 SGDLS and CDR2 YYNGEE. V was pared by 4 bases and J by 4 bases, with 8 bases of the junction left unmatched. The CDR3 loop is CASSTSTGIGNTIYF. DNA for the CDR3: TGTGCCAGCAGCACCTCGACAGGGATCGGAAACACCATATATTTT. The full variable domain, with the rest looked up from reference TRBV9 and TRBJ1-3, is DSGVTQTPKHLITATGQRVTLRCSPRSGDLSVYWYQQSLDQGLQFLIQYYNGEERAKGNILERFSAQQFPDLHSELNLSSLELGDSALYFCASSTSTGIGNTIYFGEGSWLTVV.

The CDR3 is CASSLEQGVEFVDTDTQYF. DNA of the CDR3: TGCGCCAGCAGCTTGGAGCAGGGTGTGGAGTTCGTCGACACAGATACGCAGTATTTT. The genes are TRBV5-1 and TRBJ2-3, with TRBD1 as a possible D gene (5 bases). The CDR3 spans 19 residues. CDR1 SGHRS and CDR2 YFSETQ come from the germline V gene. V lost 0 bases, J lost 2 bases, and 22 bases lay in between.

The genes are TRBV28 and TRBJ2-7; 8 bases are a match to TRBD1. Germline CDR1 MDHEN, CDR2 SYDVKM. Unmatched junction bases numbered 14, after V lost 7 bases and J lost 0 bases. This CDR3 comprises 17 residues. In DNA form, the CDR3 reads TGTGCCAGCACCATGGCCGGACAGGGCACCTTCTCCTACGAGCAGTACTTC. It encodes CASTMAGQGTFSYEQYF.

This rearrangement joins TRBV15 to TRBJ1-2, with TRBD1 as a possible D gene (6 bases). The ends were cut back, 0 bases at V and 8 bases at J, with 13 bases in the middle. The CDR3 has 14 amino acids. Per the germline V gene, CDR1 is LNHNV and CDR2 is YYDKDF (reference sequence). The CDR3 spells CATSRDSGTSGYTF. The CDR3 DNA reads as TGTGCCACCAGCAGAGATTCCGGGACATCCGGCTACACCTTC.

The chain recombines TRBV6-5 with TRBJ1-2, with TRBD1 as a possible D gene (5 bases). The CDR3 loop spans 13 amino acids. Trimming stripped 6 bases from V and 4 bases from J, with 12 bases between. The germline CDR1 and CDR2 sequences are MNHEY and SVGAGI. The chain's CDR3 is CASRLAGTYGYTF. The CDR3, as DNA: TGTGCCAGCAGATTGGCAGGGACCTATGGCTACACCTTC.

The genes are TRBV10-3 and TRBJ2-5; D possibly corresponds to TRBD1 (7 bases). From germline, CDR1 is ENHRY and CDR2 SYGVKD. This CDR3 is built from 13 residues. V lost 3 bases to trimming and J lost 5 bases, with 10 bases between them. CDR3 amino acids: CAISESGGETQYF. As DNA, the CDR3 is TGTGCCATCAGTGAATCAGGGGGGGAGACCCAGTACTTC.

The J gene is TRBJ2-1, the V gene TRBV9, with D tentatively TRBD1 (6 bases). This CDR3 is built from 15 residues. Germline V gene sequence: CDR1 SGDLS, CDR2 YYNGEE. V lost 0 bases and J lost 10, with 17 bases in between. CDR3 DNA sequence: TGTGCCAGCAGCGTAGACCGGGGCCCAGGGGAGGAGCAGTTCTTC. Translated: CASSVDRGPGEEQFF.

V and J are TRBV23-1 and TRBJ2-4; 10 bases align to TRBD1. TRBV23-1 is treated as an ORF (open reading frame) with a function not yet certain. The ends lost 0 bases at V and 3 bases at J; junction bases unmatched: 2. The CDR3 is 16 residues long. CDR3 bases: TGCGCCAGCAGTCAATCGACAGGGGGCGTCAAAAACATTCAGTACTTC. Residues: CASSQSTGGVKNIQYF.

The chain is built from TRBV5-4 and TRBJ1-2, with D possibly matching TRBD1 (5 bases). The CDR3 contains 13 residues. V lost 4 bases to trimming and J lost 5 bases, with 12 bases between them. The germline CDR1 and CDR2 sequences are SGHNT and YYREEE (reference sequence). CDR3 region: CASSGRQLYGYTF. As DNA, the CDR3 is TGTGCCAGCAGCGGACGACAGTTGTATGGCTACACCTTC. The whole variable domain, remainder taken from reference TRBV5-4 and TRBJ1-2, is ETGVTQSPTHLIKTRGQQVTLRCSSQSGHNTVSWYQQALGQGPQFIFQYYREEENGRGNFPPRFSGLQFPNYSSELNVNALELDDSALYLCASSGRQLYGYTFGSGTRLTVV.